What follows is one T cell receptor (beta chain) and its context. The sample holds one count of this clone. The specificity of this receptor is unknown. Per-base quality was not reported, and no clone a single base away is much larger than it. The immunoSEQ Assay, a bias-controlled multiplex PCR, was used to amplify TCRbeta CDR3 regions from genomic DNA. On the study's bioinformatics: The number of nucleated cells in each sample was estimated by amplification of reference gene primers within the assay. To quantify the absolute abundance of each unique TCRbeta CDR3 rearrangement, sequence reads were collapsed and filtered. For each sample, productive Simpson clonality was calculated as the square root of Simpson's diversity index over productive rearrangements. TCRdb's version of the immuneACCESS table is confined to in-frame rearrangements and falls short of the full clone set. An unresolved V gene accounts for under half of the shortfall where checked; the remainder is of unknown origin. V and J calls and clone size are copied from that table; D and trimming were computed from the DNA. Present in this sample are 250,000 to 350,000 clones, roughly 87% of which were seen just once. The ten largest account for roughly 2.2% of the sample.

Another Seattle source contributed samples from volunteer blood donors who had recovered from COVID-19. Collaborating institutions collected whole blood in K2EDTA tubes following their own protocols. For TCRbeta analysis, collaborator samples were shipped as frozen whole blood, as isolated PBMCs, or as DNA extracted from either sample type. This sample stems from a study of blood T cell repertoires in COVID-19 (dated by TCRdb to the early 2020s). Describing the broader study: The collaborator samples originated in the United States, Italy and Spain and spanned the acute and convalescent phases of COVID-19. Sample metadata almost always included a de-identified subject ID, COVID-19 status, age in years and sex. The prospective study material was composed of cDNA or gDNA derived from T cells, B-cell-depleted T cells, or PBMCs. Where HLA class I and class II types were available, the types were taken from metadata supplied by the sample provider, not from assay-based typing. The dataset comprised deeply sampled blood TCRbeta repertoires from subjects exposed to, actively infected with, or recovered from COVID-19. Samples were obtained from the ongoing ImmuneRACE study (first 160 participants) and from 1,254 subjects provided by 6 global collaborators. The repertoires were made available in a free public database intended to serve as a resource for research on the immune response to SARS-CoV-2.

Reading from cysteine to phenylalanine, the CDR3 counts 17 amino acids. Only CDR3 DNA is held: 51 bases, read in frame from base 1. V lost 1 base and J lost 4 bases, and the count of bases not matched to a germline gene is 11. CDR1 and CDR2 were assigned from the germline V gene (reference sequence) as LGHDT and YNNKEL. Broader findings and caveats from the paper: The amount of clinical and demographic metadata varied by source and participant and was provided uncurated.

This receptor was identified in a woman aged 45-59 years who had recovered from COVID-19. Material for sequencing was peripheral blood. The sequence links TRBV3-1 (or the pseudogene TRBV3-2) to TRBJ2-7, with 9 junctional bases fitting TRBD2. The CDR3 here reads CASSQASAGGPGYEQYF. At the DNA level, the sequence is TGTGCCAGCAGCCAAGCCAGCGCGGGAGGGCCGGGGTACGAGCAGTACTTC.